The 18 T cell receptor beta chains below come from one sample, sequenced in a study of control samples from healthy donors and cancer patients. Method: immunoSEQ multiplex PCR; TCRdb's copy keeps in-frame clones and lacks some. The sample contains tens of thousands of clones, approximately 84% of which appear only once. The sequenced material came from PBMCs. The receptor source for this set is a man between 65 and 85 years old with lung cancer.

J is TRBJ2-7 and V is TRBV11-2, with TRBD1 identical over 9 bases. The germline V gene encodes CDR1 SGHAT and CDR2 FQNNGV. The CDR3 is 13 amino acids. Germline trimming cut 5 bases from V and 6 bases from J; bases unmatched to any gene: 5. The CDR3 DNA is TGTGCCAGCAGCACCTCGACAGGGGGCGAGCAGTACTTC. This sequence encodes CASSTSTGGEQYF.

The rearrangement links TRBV20-1 to TRBJ2-3; 10 positions agree with TRBD2. Germline V gene sequence: CDR1 DFQATT, CDR2 SNEGSKA (reference sequence). The V gene end was trimmed by 3 bases and the J gene end by 4 bases; junction bases not matched to a gene: 4. The CDR3 consists of 14 residues. The CDR3 DNA sequence: TGCAGTGCTAGTAGCGGGGGGTGGGCAGATACGCAGTATTTT. Protein product: CSASSGGWADTQYF.

The chain links TRBV29-1 to TRBJ2-2; D is possibly TRBD1 (5 bases). The CDR3 sequence is 15 residues long. Germline CDR1 is SQVTM and CDR2 is ANQGSEA. Trimming removed 1 base from V and 3 bases from J, with 12 bases in between. The CDR3 bases are TGCAGCGTTGAAGCGGTGGCAGGGTACACCGGGGAGCTGTTTTTT. Translated, it gives CSVEAVAGYTGELFF.

This clone appeared many times. The chain carries TRBV6-2 or TRBV6-3 and TRBJ2-7; D is ambiguous. The CDR3 is 14 residues long. Trimming took off 0 bases at V and 6 bases at J, with 12 bases between the two ends. Germline-derived CDR1 and CDR2 are MNHEY and SVGEGT. CDR3 protein: CASSYSNGALEQYF. The CDR3 nucleotides are TGTGCCAGCAGTTACTCGAATGGAGCCCTCGAGCAGTACTTC.

This chain joins TRBV7-8 and TRBJ2-1; TRBD2 agrees at 7 bases. The trim removed 0 bases at V and 2 bases at J, leaving 4 bases unmatched. This CDR3 has 16 residues. The germline V gene has CDR1 SGHVS and CDR2 FQNEAQ. CDR3 bases: TGTGCCAGCAGCTTAGCAGGCGGGACTACCTACAATGAGCAGTTCTTC. Translation: CASSLAGGTTYNEQFF.

This CDR3 is CASTSNTEAFF. The DNA of the CDR3 is TGTGCCAGCACGAGTAACACTGAAGCTTTCTTT. The V gene is TRBV27, the J gene TRBJ1-1; no definite D call. From germline, CDR1 is MNHEY and CDR2 SMNVEV (reference sequence). V lost 7 bases and J 2 bases, leaving 5 bases between the germline ends. This CDR3 has 11 residues.

This clone was observed a single time. The chain couples TRBV6-6 to TRBJ2-7; either TRBD1 or TRBD2 may fit D (5 bases each). There are 14 residues in the CDR3. Germline CDR1 is MNHNY and CDR2 is SVGAGI (reference sequence). V lost 6 bases and J lost 5, with 17 bases in between. The CDR3 protein is CASRRTGTGDEQYF. CDR3 DNA: TGTGCCAGCAGACGAACCGGGACCGGAGACGAGCAGTACTTC.

The J gene is TRBJ1-2, the V gene TRBV20-1; no clear D gene. The CDR3 spans 16 residues. Germline values: CDR1 DFQATT, CDR2 SNEGSKA (reference sequence). Trimming pared 3 bases from V and 3 bases from J, leaving 20 bases between. CDR3 in amino acids: CSASGPLVPEDYGYTF. The CDR3 coding sequence is TGCAGTGCTAGTGGTCCCCTTGTCCCGGAGGACTATGGCTACACCTTC.

The V call is TRBV5-1, the J call TRBJ2-1, with 7 bases that match TRBD2. The germline V gene encodes CDR1 SGHRS and CDR2 YFSETQ. Trimming removed 0 bases from V and 9 bases from J; junction bases left unmatched: 6. CDR3 length equals 14 residues. CDR3 region: CASSLDRGGSEQFF. CDR3 in DNA: TGCGCCAGCAGCTTGGACAGAGGCGGGAGTGAGCAGTTCTTC.

The chain uses TRBV18 and TRBJ1-2; 8 nucleotides match TRBD1. The CDR3 consists of 16 residues. V dropped 0 bases and J dropped 5; count of bases not matched to a gene: 8. The germline gives CDR1 KGHSH, CDR2 LQKENI. The CDR3 DNA sequence: TGTGCCAGCTCACCACCACTTGGACAGGGACCTTATGGCTACACCTTC. It translates to CASSPPLGQGPYGYTF. Based on the CDR3 plus reference TRBV18 and TRBJ1-2, the full variable domain is NAGVMQNPRHLVRRRGQEARLRCSPMKGHSHVYWYRQLPEEGLKFMVYLQKENIIDESGMPKERFSAEFPKEGPSILRIQQVVRGDSAAYFCASSPPLGQGPYGYTFGSGTRLTVV.

This clone was observed a single time. CDR3 protein: CASSQEGWSTEAFF. The CDR3 DNA is TGTGCCAGCAGCCAGGAGGGCTGGAGCACTGAAGCTTTCTTT. The rearrangement joins TRBV7-9 to TRBJ1-1, with D unresolved. Looked up from germline, CDR1 is SEHNR and CDR2 is FQNEAQ (reference sequence). The CDR3 spans 14 residues. V lost 5 bases and J lost 4, with 14 bases in between.

This clone was recorded once. The chain uses TRBV7-9 and TRBJ2-3; possible D gene TRBD2, 5 bases. CDR1 and CDR2 from the germline V gene are SEHNR and FQNEAQ (reference sequence). V lost 5 bases to trimming and J lost 1 base, with 13 bases between them. The CDR3 has 15 residues. CDR3 DNA sequence: TGTGCCAGCAGCCCGCGGGTCCTGGGCACAGATACGCAGTATTTT. Amino acids: CASSPRVLGTDTQYF.

The chain uses TRBV11-3 and TRBJ2-1; no reliable D call. Trimming stripped 6 bases from V and 0 bases from J, with 15 bases between. Germline V CDR1 and CDR2: SGHNT, YENEEA. CDR3 size: 16 residues. DNA for the CDR3: TGTGCCAGCAGTCATAGACCGACCCCCTCCTACAATGAGCAGTTCTTC. Protein: CASSHRPTPSYNEQFF.

J is TRBJ1-3 and V is TRBV9, with D unclear. The CDR3 spans 14 residues. Germline CDR1 reads SGDLS; CDR2 reads YYNGEE. V was cut by 1 base and J by 0 bases, with 5 bases left in between. The CDR3: CASSVYSSGNTIYF. The CDR3 DNA reads TGTGCCAGCAGCGTATACAGCTCTGGAAACACCATATATTTT.

V usage is TRBV3-1 (or the pseudogene TRBV3-2) and J usage is TRBJ2-2; D ambiguous. CDR3 length equals 13 residues. CDR1 is LGHDT, CDR2 YNNKEL, per germline (reference sequence). V lost 1 base and J 4 bases, leaving 4 bases between the germline ends. The CDR3, as DNA: TGTGCCAGCAGCCAAGGCAGCACCGGGGAGCTGTTTTTT. Its protein product is CASSQGSTGELFF.

The V gene is TRBV3-1 (or the pseudogene TRBV3-2), the J gene TRBJ1-2; 10 nucleotides agree with TRBD1. V dropped 2 bases and J dropped 4; count of bases not matched to a gene: 7. Germline lookup yields CDR1 LGHDT and CDR2 YNNKEL (reference sequence). The CDR3 is 16 residues long. The CDR3 reads CASSQTTGGAGYGYTF. The CDR3 DNA reads as TGTGCCAGCAGCCAAACGACAGGGGGCGCAGGCTATGGCTACACCTTC.

The genes are TRBV11-2 and TRBJ2-5; the D is unclear. Trimming removed 6 bases from V and 0 bases from J, with 8 bases in between. The CDR3 consists of 13 residues. Germline V CDR1 and CDR2: SGHAT, FQNNGV. CDR3 sequence reads: CASRPGHQETQYF. CDR3 DNA: TGTGCCAGCAGACCGGGTCACCAAGAGACCCAGTACTTC.

This sequence joins TRBV3-1 (or the pseudogene TRBV3-2) and TRBJ1-2, with D perhaps matching TRBD1 (5 bases). The V end was cut by 1 base, the J end by 7 bases, with 10 bases between. Germline V gene lookup returns CDR1 LGHDT and CDR2 YNNKEL (reference sequence). The CDR3 totals 13 residues. This chain's CDR3 is CASSQGGFGGYTF. DNA of the CDR3: TGTGCCAGCAGCCAAGGGGGGTTCGGTGGCTACACCTTC.